Each of the 28 T cell receptor beta chains below was sequenced from the same sample in a study of blood T cell repertoires in COVID-19. Assay: immunoSEQ multiplex PCR; the TCRdb copy retains only in-frame clones and omits some. The top ten hold 1.9% of the sample, which has over 200,000 clones, roughly nine tenths seen once. The source material was peripheral blood. Every receptor here comes from a man aged 35 to 55 with active or convalescent COVID-19.

The V call is TRBV2, the J call TRBJ2-3; TRBD2 agrees at 11 bases. V shed 0 bases, J shed 4 bases, and the junction held 6 bases outside the gene matches. The CDR3 has 17 amino acids. Germline V gives CDR1 SNHLY, CDR2 FYNNEI. As DNA, the CDR3 is TGTGCCAGCAGTGAAGCGGTACTAGCGGGAGCCCCAGATACGCAGTATTTT. Amino acids: CASSEAVLAGAPDTQYF.

The rearrangement links TRBV11-2 to TRBJ1-5; D is perhaps TRBD1 (5 bases). This CDR3 has 13 amino acids. The V gene lost 0 bases and the J gene lost 9 bases, with 9 bases spanning the gap. Germline V gene data show CDR1 as SGHAT and CDR2 as FQNNGV. The CDR3 region is CASSLDGGRPQHF. DNA for the CDR3: TGTGCCAGCAGCTTAGACGGGGGAAGGCCCCAGCATTTT.

This clone was recorded once. The chain is built from TRBV19 and TRBJ2-7, with 9 nucleotides matching TRBD2. This CDR3 comprises 14 residues. Trimming cost V 6 bases and J 7 bases; bases outside gene matches: 10. CDR1 is LNHDA, CDR2 SQIVND, per germline (reference sequence). Written as DNA, the CDR3 is TGTGCCAGTAGCGGTCTAGCGGGGAGGGCGGAGCAGTACTTC. It encodes CASSGLAGRAEQYF.

V usage is TRBV11-2 and J usage is TRBJ2-5; tentative D call: TRBD2 (6 bases). The CDR3 extends over 13 amino acids. Germline V gene data show CDR1 as SGHAT and CDR2 as FQNNGV. Trimming removed 3 bases from V and 9 bases from J, with 14 bases in between. The CDR3 coding sequence is TGTGCCAGCAGCTTTGGTCAGGGAGGAGCCCAGTACTTC. Translation: CASSFGQGGAQYF.

This clone has only one observation. The chain carries TRBV9 and TRBJ1-1; no clear D. Between the trimmed V and J ends, which lost 1 base and 1 base, there was a span of 14 bases. Germline V lookup: CDR1 SGDLS, CDR2 YYNGEE. The CDR3 length is 16 residues. This CDR3 is CASSVLSGHSNTEAFF. In DNA form, the CDR3 reads TGTGCCAGCAGCGTATTGTCTGGGCATTCGAACACTGAAGCTTTCTTT.

J is TRBJ1-2 and V is TRBV27; 9 positions match TRBD1. The length of the CDR3 is 13 residues. CDR1 and CDR2 from the germline V gene are MNHEY and SMNVEV (reference sequence). J lost 8 bases, V lost 5 bases, and 6 bases had no gene match. The chain's CDR3 is CASSPTGGRGYTF. The CDR3 DNA is TGTGCCAGCAGTCCTACAGGGGGCAGGGGCTACACCTTC.

The chain combines TRBV5-1 with TRBJ1-2; D perhaps matches TRBD1 (6 bases). CDR1 is SGHRS, CDR2 YFSETQ, per germline. Deletions cut 0 bases from V and 6 bases from J, with 9 bases between. This CDR3 is built from 13 residues. The CDR3 protein is CASSLGQADGYTF. Here the CDR3 DNA reads TGCGCCAGCAGCTTGGGACAGGCGGATGGCTACACCTTC.

The chain carries TRBV29-1 and TRBJ1-2; a possible D gene is TRBD1 (5 bases). The CDR3 length is 12 residues. Germline CDR1 reads SQVTM; CDR2 reads ANQGSEA. V dropped 5 bases and J dropped 7 bases, with 14 bases sitting between them. The CDR3, as DNA: TGCAGCGTTAGGGACTCGAGTGTTGGCTACACCTTC. Protein sequence: CSVRDSSVGYTF.

This chain links TRBV5-4 with TRBJ2-7, with 7 bases identical to TRBD2. The length of the CDR3 is 15 residues. The germline gives CDR1 SGHNT, CDR2 YYREEE (reference sequence). V shed 2 bases, J shed 0 bases, and the junction held 5 bases outside the gene matches. The CDR3 sequence is CASSFPGTNSYEQYF. Here the CDR3 DNA reads TGTGCCAGCAGCTTCCCCGGGACTAACTCCTACGAGCAGTACTTC.

The chain has TRBV9 and TRBJ1-6; unclear D gene. Trimming left V 0 bases short and J 7 bases short, with 11 bases between. Germline V lookup: CDR1 SGDLS, CDR2 YYNGEE. The CDR3 extends over 15 amino acids. The CDR3 spells CASSVESLNNSPLHF. The CDR3 nucleotides are TGTGCCAGCAGCGTAGAGTCACTGAACAATTCACCCCTCCACTTT. The full variable domain, in which reference TRBV9 and TRBJ1-6 provide the parts outside the CDR3, is DSGVTQTPKHLITATGQRVTLRCSPRSGDLSVYWYQQSLDQGLQFLIQYYNGEERAKGNILERFSAQQFPDLHSELNLSSLELGDSALYFCASSVESLNNSPLHFGNGTRLTVT.

The sample holds one count of this clone. The CDR3 DNA reads as TGTGCCAGCAGGGGAGACGGGGCTGAAGCTTTCTTT. It codes for CASRGDGAEAFF. The chain carries TRBV7-9 and TRBJ1-1, with D hard to call. The CDR3 consists of 12 residues. Germline CDR1 is SEHNR and CDR2 is FQNEAQ (reference sequence). Deletions cut 6 bases from V and 6 bases from J, with 11 bases between. Looking up the rest from reference TRBV7-9 and TRBJ1-1 gives the full variable domain: DTGVSQNPRHKITKRGQNVTFRCDPISEHNRLYWYRQTLGQGPEFLTYFQNEAQLEKSRLLSDRFSAERPKGSFSTLEIQRTEQGDSAMYLCASRGDGAEAFFGQGTRLTVV.

The V and J genes are TRBV7-2 and TRBJ1-2; the D gene is possibly TRBD1 (6 bases). The germline V gene has CDR1 SGHTA and CDR2 FQGNSA. The germline V and J ends were trimmed by 2 bases and 8 bases, with 12 bases remaining between them. The CDR3 consists of 13 residues. CDR3 region: CASSLLAGVGYTF. CDR3 sequence (DNA): TGTGCCAGCAGCTTACTTGCAGGGGTCGGCTACACCTTC. Together with reference TRBV7-2 and TRBJ1-2, the CDR3 gives the full variable domain: GAGVSQSPSNKVTEKGKDVELRCDPISGHTALYWYRQSLGQGLEFLIYFQGNSAPDKSGLPSDRFSAERTGGSVSTLTIQRTQQEDSAVYLCASSLLAGVGYTFGSGTRLTVV.

V usage is TRBV19 and J usage is TRBJ1-1, with a possible D match to TRBD1 (6 bases). Trimming left V 5 bases short and J 4 bases short, with 17 bases between. CDR1 and CDR2 from the germline V gene are LNHDA and SQIVND (reference sequence). This CDR3 is 15 amino acids long. The CDR3 bases are TGTGCCAGTAGTCCCGGGAGGGGGAAGTTCACTGAAGCTTTCTTT. It is translated as CASSPGRGKFTEAFF.

V gene TRBV27 combines with J gene TRBJ2-3; the match to TRBD2 covers 11 bases. The junction had 10 bases not matched to a gene; V was cut back by 6 bases and J by 8 bases. The CDR3 spans 15 residues. CDR1 MNHEY and CDR2 SMNVEV come from the germline V gene (reference sequence). CDR3 nucleotide sequence: TGTGCCAGCAGATTTAGCGGGGGGGCTCTGAGTACGCAGTATTTT. Protein sequence: CASRFSGGALSTQYF.

The V call is TRBV28, the J call TRBJ1-5; 10 bases are a match to TRBD1. V shed 0 bases, J shed 2 bases, and the junction held 4 bases outside the gene matches. Germline CDR1 is MDHEN and CDR2 is SYDVKM. The CDR3 runs 17 residues. The CDR3 DNA reads as TGTGCCAGCAGTTTATGGGGACAGGGGAAGCGCAATCAGCCCCAGCATTTT. It specifies CASSLWGQGKRNQPQHF.

The rearrangement uses TRBV28 and TRBJ2-3; TRBD2 is a possible D gene (7 bases). The CDR3 consists of 16 residues. Looked up from germline, CDR1 is MDHEN and CDR2 is SYDVKM. V was pared by 3 bases and J by 2 bases, with 15 bases between. In DNA form, the CDR3 reads TGTGCCAGCAGTTTTCTGTGGGGGGGCAACACAGATACGCAGTATTTT. This codes for CASSFLWGGNTDTQYF.

This chain links TRBV30 with TRBJ1-2, with 7 bases matching TRBD1. Germline CDR1 GTSNPN, CDR2 SVGIG (reference sequence). The CDR3 is 11 amino acids. Trimming took 7 bases from V and 2 from J; bases not matched to a gene: 1. CDR3 in amino acids: CALGQNYGYTF. As DNA, the CDR3 is TGTGCCTTGGGACAGAACTATGGCTACACCTTC.

The J gene is TRBJ1-2, the V gene TRBV5-1; TRBD1 matches 8 bases. The V gene end was trimmed by 0 bases and the J gene end by 1 base; junction bases not matched to a gene: 5. Germline-derived CDR1 and CDR2 are SGHRS and YFSETQ. The CDR3 runs 16 residues. CDR3 bases: TGCGCCAGCAGCTTGGTCCCACAGGGGGGTAACTATGGCTACACCTTC. Residues: CASSLVPQGGNYGYTF.

This chain links TRBV29-1 with TRBJ1-1; D call uncertain. Germline V gene data show CDR1 as SQVTM and CDR2 as ANQGSEA. CDR3 length: 15 amino acids. Trimming removed 5 bases at V and 1 base at J, with 17 bases between. CDR3 loop: CSVRVEGTSNTEAFF. The CDR3 nucleotides are TGCAGCGTTCGTGTGGAGGGAACCTCGAACACTGAAGCTTTCTTT.

The table lists this clone with a count of one. J is TRBJ2-5 and V is TRBV5-1; the match to TRBD2 covers 14 bases. J gave up 5 bases and V 4 bases, and 10 bases lay outside the gene matches. The germline V gene encodes CDR1 SGHRS and CDR2 YFSETQ. The CDR3 covers 17 residues. As DNA, the CDR3 is TGCGCCAGCAGCCCCGGACTAGCGGGGGGCCTGGGGGAGACCCAGTACTTC. This encodes CASSPGLAGGLGETQYF.

The chain couples TRBV28 to TRBJ1-6; a weak D match, TRBD1 (5 bases). V was pared by 11 bases and J by 0 bases, with 14 bases between. CDR3 length: 15 residues. The germline CDR1 and CDR2 sequences are MDHEN and SYDVKM. The CDR3 is CAHRTEGSYNSPLHF. The CDR3 region has the DNA TGTGCCCACAGGACGGAAGGCTCCTATAATTCACCCCTCCACTTT.

The V call is TRBV2, the J call TRBJ1-1; D unclear. The germline V and J ends were trimmed by 3 bases and 1 base, with 9 bases remaining between them. The CDR3 has 14 residues. Germline V lookup: CDR1 SNHLY, CDR2 FYNNEI. CDR3 sequence: CASSDGRSNTEAFF. CDR3 coding DNA: TGTGCCAGCAGTGACGGTAGATCGAACACTGAAGCTTTCTTT.

The count of this clone is one. J is TRBJ1-6 and V is TRBV5-4; no definite D call. V gave up 0 bases and J gave up 14 bases, with 15 bases separating them. Germline CDR1 and CDR2: SGHNT and YYREEE (reference sequence). The CDR3 spans 14 residues. CDR3 in amino acids: CASSLGRPSGTLHF. DNA of the CDR3: TGTGCCAGCAGCTTGGGCAGGCCCTCCGGAACCCTCCACTTT.

The V and J genes are TRBV12-3 or TRBV12-4 and TRBJ2-4, with D possibly being TRBD2 (6 bases). This CDR3 has 13 amino acids. Deletions cut 7 bases from V and 8 bases from J, with 15 bases between. The CDR3 coding sequence is TGTGCCAGCAATCCAACCGGGGGTGACATTCAGTACTTC. It encodes CASNPTGGDIQYF.

V usage is TRBV18 and J usage is TRBJ1-5; 10 bases are a match to TRBD1. Germline CDR1 and CDR2: KGHSH and LQKENI. Trimming took 4 bases from V and 4 from J; bases not matched to a gene: 4. CDR3 size: 15 residues. CDR3 residues: CASSLPGQGNQPQHF. CDR3 DNA sequence: TGTGCCAGCTCACTTCCGGGACAGGGGAATCAGCCCCAGCATTTT.

The chain recombines TRBV2 with TRBJ2-1; 9 bases are a match to TRBD2. Trimming at V came to 5 bases and at J to 6 bases, leaving 2 bases not matched to a gene. This CDR3 spans 13 amino acids. CDR1 and CDR2 (germline): SNHLY, FYNNEI. The CDR3 loop is CASSRLAANEQFF. The CDR3 nucleotides are TGTGCCAGCAGTCGACTAGCGGCCAATGAGCAGTTCTTC.

The chain carries TRBV7-9 and TRBJ2-7, with D perhaps TRBD1 (6 bases). V lost 4 bases and J lost 3, with 13 bases in between. The CDR3 runs 14 residues. In germline, CDR1 is SEHNR, CDR2 FQNEAQ (reference sequence). The chain's CDR3 is CASSSTDRDYEQYF. The DNA of the CDR3 is TGTGCCAGCAGCTCTACGGACAGAGACTACGAGCAGTACTTC.

The gene calls are TRBV6-5 and TRBJ1-2; 9 positions match TRBD1. The CDR3 runs 14 residues. J was trimmed by 7 bases and V by 0 bases; bases with no gene match: 3. Germline V gene sequence: CDR1 MNHEY, CDR2 SVGAGI. The CDR3 DNA is TGTGCCAGCAGTTACTCGGGACAGGGAGGTGGCTACACCTTC. This codes for CASSYSGQGGGYTF.